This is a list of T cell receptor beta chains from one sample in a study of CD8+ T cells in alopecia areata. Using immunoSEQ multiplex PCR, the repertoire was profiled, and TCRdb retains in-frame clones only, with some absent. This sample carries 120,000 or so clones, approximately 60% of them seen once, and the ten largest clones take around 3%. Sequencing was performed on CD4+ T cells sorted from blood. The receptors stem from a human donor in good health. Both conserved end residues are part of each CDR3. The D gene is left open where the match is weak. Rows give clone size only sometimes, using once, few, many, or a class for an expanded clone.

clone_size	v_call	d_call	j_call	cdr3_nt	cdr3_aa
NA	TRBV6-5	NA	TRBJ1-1	TGTGCCACCAATACAGGGTTCTCCACTGAAGCTTTCTTT	CATNTGFSTEAFF
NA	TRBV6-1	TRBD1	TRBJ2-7	TGTGCCAGCAAACCGGGACAGGGGGTCTCCTACGAGCAGTACTTC	CASKPGQGVSYEQYF
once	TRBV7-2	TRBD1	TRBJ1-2	TGTGCCAAACACAAACAGGGGCGTAACTATGGCTACACCTTC	CAKHKQGRNYGYTF
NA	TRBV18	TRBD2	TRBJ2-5	TGTGCCAGCTCACTAGCGGGGGCTGCAGAGACCCAGTACTTC	CASSLAGAAETQYF
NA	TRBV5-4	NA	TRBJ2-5	TGTGCCAGCAGCGGGGTCCGAGGCGCGGAAGAGACCCAGTACTTC	CASSGVRGAEETQYF
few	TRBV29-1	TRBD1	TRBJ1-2	TGCAGCATGGAAAGAGGACAGGCTACTGGCTACACCTTC	CSMERGQATGYTF
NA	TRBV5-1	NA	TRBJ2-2	TGCGCCAGTTACGGGACTTCGAACACCGGGGAGCTGTTTTTT	CASYGTSNTGELFF
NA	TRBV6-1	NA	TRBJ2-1	TGTGCCAGCAGTGAAGCAATGGGGAGGACCTACAATGAGCAGTTCTTC	CASSEAMGRTYNEQFF
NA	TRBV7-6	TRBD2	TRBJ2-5	TGTGCCAGCAGCTTAACTAGCGGGGGGGCCGGGGAGACCCAGTACTTC	CASSLTSGGAGETQYF
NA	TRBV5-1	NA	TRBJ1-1	TGCGCCAGCAGCGTTGGTGCGGCCGAGAACACTGAAGCTTTCTTT	CASSVGAAENTEAFF
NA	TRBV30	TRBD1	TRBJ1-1	TGTGCCTGCGCAGGGGGTTCTAACACTGAAGCTTTCTTT	CACAGGSNTEAFF
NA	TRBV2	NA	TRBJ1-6	TGTGCCAGCAGTCCTAGCGAAACAGTGTATAATTCACCCCTCCACTTT	CASSPSETVYNSPLHF
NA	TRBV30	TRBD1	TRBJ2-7	TGTGCCTGGAGTGCCGACAGGGGCTACGAGCAGTACTTC	CAWSADRGYEQYF
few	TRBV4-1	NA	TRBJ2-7	TGCGCCAGCAGCCAAGAATATTTCACGGAGCAGTACTTC	CASSQEYFTEQYF
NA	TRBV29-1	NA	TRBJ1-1	TGCAGCGTTGACAAGGGGGGGAGCACTGAAGCTTTCTTT	CSVDKGGSTEAFF
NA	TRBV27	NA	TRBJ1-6	TGTGCCAGCAGTTTTGGGGGTCGGAATTCACCCCTCCACTTT	CASSFGGRNSPLHF
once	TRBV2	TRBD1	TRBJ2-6	TGTGCCAGCAGTGAGGGACAGGGGGCGGCTGGGGCCAACGTCCTGACTTTC	CASSEGQGAAGANVLTF
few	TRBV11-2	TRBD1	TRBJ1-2	TGTGCCAGCAGCCGGACAGGATCGATAGTGTATGGCTACACCTTC	CASSRTGSIVYGYTF
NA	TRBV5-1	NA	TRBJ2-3	TGCGCCAGCAGCCCCCCGGCAGATACGCAGTATTTT	CASSPPADTQYF
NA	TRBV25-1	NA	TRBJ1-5	TGTGCCAGCAGTGAGAGGGCGGGTCAGCCCCAGCATTTT	CASSERAGQPQHF
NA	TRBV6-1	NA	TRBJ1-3	TGTGCCACCACGCCCGGTCCGAGCTCTGGAAACACCATATATTTT	CATTPGPSSGNTIYF
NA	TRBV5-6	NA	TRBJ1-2	TGTGCCAGCAGCTTTGGACGTAACGATGGCTACACCTTC	CASSFGRNDGYTF
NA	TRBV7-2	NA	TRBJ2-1	TGTGCCAGCAGCTTCTTAATGAACAATGAGCAGTTCTTC	CASSFLMNNEQFF
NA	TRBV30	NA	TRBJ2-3	TGTGCCTGGAGTGTCGGACGCCCGATCACAGATACGCAGTATTTT	CAWSVGRPITDTQYF
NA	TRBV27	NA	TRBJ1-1	TGTGCCAGCAGTCCTTGGTGGTTGGGGGGACCCATGAACACTGAAGCTTTCTTT	CASSPWWLGGPMNTEAFF
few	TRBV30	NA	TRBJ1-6	TGTGCCTGGAGTCACGTTGGGGGTAATTCACCCCTCCACTTT	CAWSHVGGNSPLHF
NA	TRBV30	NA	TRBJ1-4	TGTGCCTGGAGTCCCCCGCAGGCCAGGACTGAAAAACTGTTTTTT	CAWSPPQARTEKLFF
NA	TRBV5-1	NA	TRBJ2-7	TGCGCCAGCAGAGGAGAATACGAGCAGTACTTC	CASRGEYEQYF
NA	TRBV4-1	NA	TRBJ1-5	TGCGCCAGCAGCCCTCGGGGGCAGCCCCAGCATTTT	CASSPRGQPQHF
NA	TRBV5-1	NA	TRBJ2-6	TGCGCCAGCAGCCCAGGGGCTGGGGCCAACGTCCTGACTTTC	CASSPGAGANVLTF
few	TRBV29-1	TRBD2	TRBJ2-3	TGCAGCGTTGACGAGACTAGCGGGTCGAGCGCAGATACGCAGTATTTT	CSVDETSGSSADTQYF
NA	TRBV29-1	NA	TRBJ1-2	TGCAGCGTAATGGGGGGGAAGGGTGGCTACACCTTC	CSVMGGKGGYTF
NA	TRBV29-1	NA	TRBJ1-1	TGCAGCGTTTCGAGGGGGTCTGAAGCTTTCTTT	CSVSRGSEAFF
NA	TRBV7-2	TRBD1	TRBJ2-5	TGTGCCAGCAGCAAGGGACAGGGGGCGAGGGAGACCCAGTACTTC	CASSKGQGARETQYF
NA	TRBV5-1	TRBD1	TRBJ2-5	TGCGCCAGCAGCTTACGGACAGGCCAAGAGACCCAGTACTTC	CASSLRTGQETQYF
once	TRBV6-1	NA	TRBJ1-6	TGTGCCACCGTTGCCTCCTATAATTCACCCCTCCACTTT	CATVASYNSPLHF
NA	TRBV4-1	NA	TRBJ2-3	TGCGCCAGCAGCCAAGATAGCGCCCGGCAGTATTTT	CASSQDSARQYF
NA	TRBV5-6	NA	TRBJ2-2	TGTGCCAGCAGCTCGGGACTCCCAAACACCGGGGAGCTGTTTTTT	CASSSGLPNTGELFF
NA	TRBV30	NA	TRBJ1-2	TGTGCCTGGAGTGTCTCCAGGGGCGGCTACACCTTC	CAWSVSRGGYTF
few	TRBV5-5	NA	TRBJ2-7	TGTGCCAGCAGCTTGGACCCAGGGAGCTCCTACGAGCAGTACTTC	CASSLDPGSSYEQYF
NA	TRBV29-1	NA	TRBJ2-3	TGCAGCGTTCGACCCAGTAACACAGATACGCAGTATTTT	CSVRPSNTDTQYF
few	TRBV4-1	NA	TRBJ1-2	TGCGCCAGCAGCCAAGAAGTTACAGCGGGAGTGGGCTACACCTTC	CASSQEVTAGVGYTF
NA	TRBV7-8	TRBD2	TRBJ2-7	TGTGCCAGCAGCCCACAACGGACTAGCGGGGGGCAAACCTACGAGCAGTACTTC	CASSPQRTSGGQTYEQYF
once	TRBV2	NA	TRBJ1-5	TGTGCCAGCAGTGAAACAGATTATAGCAATCAGCCCCAGCATTTT	CASSETDYSNQPQHF
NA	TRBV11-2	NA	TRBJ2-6	TGTGCCAGCAGTTCCAACCCAAACACCAACTCTGGGGCCAACGTCCTGACTTTC	CASSSNPNTNSGANVLTF
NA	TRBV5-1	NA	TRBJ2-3	TGCGCCAGCAGCTTGATCGGGGATACGCAGTATTTT	CASSLIGDTQYF
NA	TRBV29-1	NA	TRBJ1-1	TGCAGCGCATCAACAGGGCCCACTGAAGCTTTCTTT	CSASTGPTEAFF
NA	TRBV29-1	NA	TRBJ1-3	TGCAGCGTTGTAGACAGGCACTCTGGAAACACCATATATTTT	CSVVDRHSGNTIYF
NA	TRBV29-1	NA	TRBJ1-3	TGCAGCGTTGAAGATCTTCCGGGGACTGGAAACACCATATATTTT	CSVEDLPGTGNTIYF
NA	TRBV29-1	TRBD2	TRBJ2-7	TGCAGCGTGGAGCGGGGGGGCTTGCACGAGCAGTACTTC	CSVERGGLHEQYF
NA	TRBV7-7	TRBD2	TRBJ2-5	TGTGCCAGCAGCTTAATGCACCAGCGGGGACAAGAGACCCAGTACTTC	CASSLMHQRGQETQYF
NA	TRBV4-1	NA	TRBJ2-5	TGCGCCAGCAGCCATGGAGGCGACGCAGAGACCCAGTACTTC	CASSHGGDAETQYF
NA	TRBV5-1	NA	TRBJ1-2	TGCGCCAGCATGTTTTGGGGGGACGGTGGCTACACCTTC	CASMFWGDGGYTF
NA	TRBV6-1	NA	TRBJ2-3	TGTGCCAGCAATTGGGGGAGCACAGATACGCAGTATTTT	CASNWGSTDTQYF